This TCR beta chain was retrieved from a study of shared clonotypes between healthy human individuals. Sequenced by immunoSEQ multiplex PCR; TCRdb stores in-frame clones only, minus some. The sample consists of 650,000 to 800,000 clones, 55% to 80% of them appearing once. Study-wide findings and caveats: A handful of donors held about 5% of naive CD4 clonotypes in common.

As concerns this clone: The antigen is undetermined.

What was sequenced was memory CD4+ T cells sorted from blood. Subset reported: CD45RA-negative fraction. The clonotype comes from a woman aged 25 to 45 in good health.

The CDR3 nucleotides read TGTGCCAGCAGCCCGCGGACAGGGGGCACTTCCTACGAGCAGTACTTC. It yields the protein CASSPRTGGTSYEQYF. The gene calls are TRBV7-9 and TRBJ2-7, with 11 bases that match TRBD1. The CDR3 is 16 residues long. Germline CDR1 is SEHNR and CDR2 is FQNEAQ (reference sequence). After removal of 5 bases from V and 1 base from J, the junction contained 7 bases not matched to a gene.